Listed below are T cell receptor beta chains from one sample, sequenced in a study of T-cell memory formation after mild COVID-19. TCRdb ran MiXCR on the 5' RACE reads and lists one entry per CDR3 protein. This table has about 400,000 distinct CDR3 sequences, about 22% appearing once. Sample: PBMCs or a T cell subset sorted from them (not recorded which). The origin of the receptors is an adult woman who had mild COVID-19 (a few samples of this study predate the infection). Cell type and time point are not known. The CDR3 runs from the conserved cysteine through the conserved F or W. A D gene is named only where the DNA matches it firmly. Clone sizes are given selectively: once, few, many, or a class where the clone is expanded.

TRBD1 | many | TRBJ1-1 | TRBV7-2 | CASSPQQGAFTEAFF | TGTGCCAGCAGCCCCCAACAGGGGGCCTTTACTGAAGCTTTCTTT
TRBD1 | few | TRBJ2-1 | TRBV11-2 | CASSLVAGGQVDEQFF | TGTGCCAGCAGCTTAGTCGCAGGGGGCCAGGTGGATGAGCAGTTCTTC
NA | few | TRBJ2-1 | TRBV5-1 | CASSLGPGPNEQFF | TGCGCCAGCAGCTTGGGGCCAGGCCCCAATGAGCAGTTCTTC
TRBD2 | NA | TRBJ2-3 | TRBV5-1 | CASSLEGLAGADTQYF | TGCGCCAGCAGCTTGGAAGGACTAGCGGGTGCAGATACGCAGTATTTT
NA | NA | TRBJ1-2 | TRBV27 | CASSFDPRIGGYTF | TGTGCCAGCAGTTTCGACCCTAGAATCGGGGGCTACACCTTC
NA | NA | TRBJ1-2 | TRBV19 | CASSIGQGGGYTF | TGTGCCAGTAGTATAGGGCAGGGAGGAGGCTACACCTTC
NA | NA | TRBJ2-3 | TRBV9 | CASSLQQRTNYYTDTQYF | TGTGCCAGCAGCCTTCAACAGCGCACCAATTACTACACAGATACGCAGTATTTT
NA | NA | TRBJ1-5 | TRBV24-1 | CATSERLPLGGQPQHF | TGTGCCACCAGTGAACGATTACCCCTCGGCGGGCAGCCCCAGCATTTT
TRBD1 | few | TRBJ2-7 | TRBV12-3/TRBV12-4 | CASSHLEGQGFYEQYF | TGTGCCAGCAGTCACCTTGAGGGACAGGGCTTTTACGAGCAGTACTTC
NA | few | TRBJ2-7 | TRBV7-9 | CASSPVGFQLGNEQYF | TGTGCCAGCAGCCCCGTGGGGTTCCAATTAGGGAACGAGCAGTACTTC
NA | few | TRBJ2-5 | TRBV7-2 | CASSLDSRGTQYF | TGTGCCAGCAGCTTAGATTCGCGTGGGACCCAGTACTTC
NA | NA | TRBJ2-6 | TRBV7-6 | CASSLDSLGPAGANVLTF | TGTGCCAGCAGCTTGGACAGTCTAGGGCCGGCTGGGGCCAACGTCCTGACTTTC
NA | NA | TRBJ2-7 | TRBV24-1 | CATSDSGRSYEQYF | TGTGCCACCAGTGATTCGGGCAGGAGCTACGAGCAGTACTTC
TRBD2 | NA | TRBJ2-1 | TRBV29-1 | CSVTHTSGRWNEQFF | TGCAGCGTTACCCACACTAGCGGGAGGTGGAATGAGCAGTTCTTC
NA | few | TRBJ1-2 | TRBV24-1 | CATSTAQVDLYGYTF | TGTGCCACCTCAACAGCTCAGGTGGACCTCTATGGCTACACCTTC
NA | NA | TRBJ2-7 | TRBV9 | CASSVESSPYEQYF | TGTGCCAGCAGCGTAGAGTCTAGTCCCTACGAGCAGTACTTC
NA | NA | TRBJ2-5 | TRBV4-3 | CASSQQRGRETQYF | TGCGCCAGCAGCCAACAACGGGGGCGTGAGACCCAGTACTTC
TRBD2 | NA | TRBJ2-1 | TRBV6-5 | CASSYQGLAGKNEQFF | TGTGCCAGCAGTTACCAGGGACTAGCGGGGAAGAATGAGCAGTTCTTC
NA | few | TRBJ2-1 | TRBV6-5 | CASSYRNEQFF | TGTGCCAGCAGTTACAGAAATGAGCAGTTCTTC
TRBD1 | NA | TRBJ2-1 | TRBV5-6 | CASSSGTGGEQFF | TGTGCCAGCAGCTCCGGGACAGGGGGTGAGCAGTTCTTC
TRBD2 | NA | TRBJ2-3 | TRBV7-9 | CASSKPLSSGRTDTQYF | TGTGCCAGCAGCAAACCCCTGTCTAGCGGGCGCACAGATACGCAGTATTTT
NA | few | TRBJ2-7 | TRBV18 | CASSPLRQVDSYEQYF | TGTGCCAGCTCACCCCTTCGTCAGGTCGACTCCTACGAGCAGTACTTC
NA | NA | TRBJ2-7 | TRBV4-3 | CASSQEFGQGGFYEQYF | TGCGCCAGCAGCCAAGAATTCGGGCAGGGTGGTTTCTACGAGCAGTACTTC
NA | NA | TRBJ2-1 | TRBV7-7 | CASSLAAVGNEQFF | TGTGCCAGCAGCTTAGCGGCCGTGGGCAATGAGCAGTTCTTC
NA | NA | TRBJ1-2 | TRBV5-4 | CASAGTSNYGYTF | TGTGCCAGCGCCGGGACATCTAACTATGGCTACACCTTC
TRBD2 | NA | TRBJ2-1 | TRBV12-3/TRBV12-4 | CASRPGTDVRLAYHEQFF | TGTGCCAGCAGGCCCGGGACGGATGTCCGACTAGCGTATCATGAGCAGTTCTTC
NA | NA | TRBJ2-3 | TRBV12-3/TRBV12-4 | CASSLAASGEWVVDTQYF | TGTGCCAGCAGTTTAGCGGCATCAGGGGAGTGGGTGGTGGATACGCAGTATTTT
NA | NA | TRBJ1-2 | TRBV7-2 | CASSPQPTQGAYTF | TGTGCCAGCAGCCCCCAACCGACCCAGGGCGCCTACACCTTC
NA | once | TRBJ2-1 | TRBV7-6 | CASSLAGQAGQFF | TGTGCCAGCAGCTTAGCTGGGCAGGCAGGGCAGTTCTTC
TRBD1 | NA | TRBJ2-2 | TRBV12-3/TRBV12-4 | CASSPTGNAGELFF | TGTGCCAGCAGTCCGACAGGGAACGCCGGGGAGCTGTTTTTT
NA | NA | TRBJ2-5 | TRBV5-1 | CASRQGQKETQYF | TGCGCCAGCAGACAGGGACAAAAAGAGACCCAGTACTTC
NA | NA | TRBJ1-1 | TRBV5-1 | CASSLAVTTPNTEAFF | TGCGCCAGCAGCTTGGCCGTCACCACTCCGAACACTGAAGCTTTCTTT
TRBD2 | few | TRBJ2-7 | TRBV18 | CASSPNLAGVRWEQYF | TGTGCCAGCTCACCTAATCTAGCGGGGGTTCGTTGGGAGCAGTACTTC
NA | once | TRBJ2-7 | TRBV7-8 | CASLPRGPAYEQYF | TGTGCCAGCCTACCCAGGGGTCCTGCCTACGAGCAGTACTTC
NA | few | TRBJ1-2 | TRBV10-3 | CAISENREFGYTF | TGTGCCATCAGTGAAAACAGGGAATTTGGCTACACCTTC
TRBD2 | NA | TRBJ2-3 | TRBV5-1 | CASRSPSSGGTDTQYF | TGCGCCAGCAGAAGTCCTTCCAGCGGGGGCACAGATACGCAGTATTTT
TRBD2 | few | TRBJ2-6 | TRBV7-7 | CASSPGGGNVLTF | TGTGCTAGCAGCCCGGGCGGGGGCAACGTCCTGACTTTC
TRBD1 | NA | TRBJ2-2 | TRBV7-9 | CAAIGDRGRRTGELFF | TGTGCCGCCATCGGAGACAGGGGGCGCAGAACCGGGGAGCTGTTTTTT
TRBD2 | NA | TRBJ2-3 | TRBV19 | CASSIASGVMDTQYF | TGTGCCAGTAGTATCGCTAGCGGGGTCATGGATACGCAGTATTTT
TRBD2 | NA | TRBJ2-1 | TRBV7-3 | CASSLRSGGQGEQFF | TGTGCCAGCAGCTTAAGGAGCGGGGGGCAGGGTGAGCAGTTCTTC
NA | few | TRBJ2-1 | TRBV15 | CATGSLRYNEQFF | TGTGCCACCGGGTCCCTCCGCTACAATGAGCAGTTCTTC
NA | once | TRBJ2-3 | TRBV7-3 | CASGFSSTDTQYF | TGTGCCAGCGGGTTTTCTAGCACAGATACGCAGTATTTT
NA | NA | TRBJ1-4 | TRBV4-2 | CASSQDPGSLGSANEKLFF | TGTGCCAGCAGCCAAGATCCGGGGTCTTTAGGGTCGGCTAATGAAAAACTGTTTTTT
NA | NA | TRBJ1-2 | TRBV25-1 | CASSEYSRPDGYTF | TGTGCCAGCAGTGAATATTCCAGACCGGATGGCTACACCTTC
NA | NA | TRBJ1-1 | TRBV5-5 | CASSRVGTEAFF | TGTGCCAGCAGCCGGGTGGGCACTGAAGCTTTCTTT
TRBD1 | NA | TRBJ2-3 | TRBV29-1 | CSDVGGTGVDTQYF | TGCAGCGACGTAGGGGGGACAGGTGTGGATACGCAGTATTTT
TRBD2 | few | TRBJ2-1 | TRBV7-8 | CASSLGASGSNEQFF | TGTGCCAGCAGCTTAGGTGCTAGCGGGAGCAATGAGCAGTTCTTC
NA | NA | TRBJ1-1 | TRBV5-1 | CASSFQSDRRLASLNTEAFF | TGCGCCAGCAGCTTTCAATCCGACAGGCGGCTTGCTAGTCTGAACACTGAAGCTTTCTTT
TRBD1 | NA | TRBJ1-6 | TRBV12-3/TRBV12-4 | CASSPGQETSPLHF | TGTGCCAGCAGTCCCGGACAGGAGACTTCACCCCTCCACTTT
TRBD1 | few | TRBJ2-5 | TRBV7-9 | CASGLGAGGTGVSETQYF | TGTGCCAGCGGATTAGGGGCGGGCGGGACAGGAGTTTCGGAGACCCAGTACTTC
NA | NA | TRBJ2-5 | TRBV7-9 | CASSRTERETQYF | TGTGCCAGCAGCAGGACCGAACGGGAGACCCAGTACTTC
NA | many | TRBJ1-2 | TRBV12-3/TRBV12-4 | CASSFGQIYGYTF | TGTGCCAGCAGTTTCGGACAGATCTATGGCTACACCTTC